The entry below gives a single TCR beta chain sequence along with its context. Cohort allocation depended upon clinical history that participants reported. Trimming removed 1 base from V and 3 bases from J, with 12 bases in between. Germline V gene sequence: CDR1 MDHEN, CDR2 SYDVKM. This CDR3 region has 15 residues. This sample was included in a study of blood T cell repertoires in COVID-19. Clones were read by immunoSEQ multiplex PCR, and TCRdb kept only the in-frame ones, dropping some. Of about 180,000 clones listed, about 83% are singletons. The rearrangement uses TRBV28 and TRBJ1-1, with D tentatively TRBD1 (5 bases). The receptor was derived from a young woman who had recovered from COVID-19. Sequenced: PBMCs or T cells enriched from blood (not recorded which). The CDR3 reads CASSLSAGRYTEAFF. The CDR3 nucleotides read TGTGCCAGCAGTTTATCGGCAGGGCGGTACACTGAAGCTTTCTTT.